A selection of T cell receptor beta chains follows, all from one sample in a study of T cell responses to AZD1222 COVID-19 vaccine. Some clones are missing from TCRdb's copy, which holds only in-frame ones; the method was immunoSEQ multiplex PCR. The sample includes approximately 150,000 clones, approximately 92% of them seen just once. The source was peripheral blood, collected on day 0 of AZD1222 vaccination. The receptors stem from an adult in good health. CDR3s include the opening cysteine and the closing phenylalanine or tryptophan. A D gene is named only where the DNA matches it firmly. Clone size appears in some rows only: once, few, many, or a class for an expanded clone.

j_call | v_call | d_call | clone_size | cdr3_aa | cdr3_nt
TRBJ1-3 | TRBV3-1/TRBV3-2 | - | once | CASSPQGGGNTIYF | TGTGCCAGCAGCCCACAGGGAGGTGGAAACACCATATATTTT
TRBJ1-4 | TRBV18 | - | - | CASSSRTTNEKLFF | TGTGCCAGCTCATCGAGGACAACTAATGAAAAACTGTTTTTT
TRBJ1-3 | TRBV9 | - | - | CASSVAGLGNTIYF | TGTGCCAGCAGCGTTGCGGGATTAGGAAACACCATATATTTT
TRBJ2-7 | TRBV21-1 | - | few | CASSKGEASHLYEQYF | TGTGCCAGCAGCAAAGGGGAGGCGTCCCACCTCTACGAGCAGTACTTC
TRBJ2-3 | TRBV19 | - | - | CASSSGRSTDTQYF | TGTGCCAGTAGTAGCGGCCGGAGCACAGATACGCAGTATTTT
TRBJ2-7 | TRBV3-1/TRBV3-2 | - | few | CASSRSLYEQYF | TGTGCCAGCAGCCGCAGCCTCTACGAGCAGTACTTC
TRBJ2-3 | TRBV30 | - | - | CAWSPGSDTQYF | TGTGCCTGGAGCCCCGGGTCAGATACGCAGTATTTT
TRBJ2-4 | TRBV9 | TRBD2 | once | CASSATSGGTSQYF | TGTGCCAGCAGCGCGACTAGCGGGGGGACCTCTCAGTACTTC
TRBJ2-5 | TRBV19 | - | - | CASSMGRLLETQYF | TGTGCCAGTAGTATGGGACGCTTATTAGAGACCCAGTACTTC
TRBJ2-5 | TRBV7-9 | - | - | CASSSNRKDWGVETQYF | TGTGCCAGCAGCTCGAACAGAAAGGACTGGGGGGTAGAGACCCAGTACTTC
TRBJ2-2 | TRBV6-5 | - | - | CASSPPRANTGELFF | TGTGCCAGCAGTCCCCCGCGGGCTAACACCGGGGAGCTGTTTTTT
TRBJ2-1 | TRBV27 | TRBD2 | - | CASTAGVGGYNEQFF | TGTGCCAGCACAGCGGGAGTTGGCGGATACAATGAGCAGTTCTTC
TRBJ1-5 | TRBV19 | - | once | CASRPSLGNQPQHF | TGTGCCAGTAGACCCTCCTTGGGCAATCAGCCCCAGCATTTT
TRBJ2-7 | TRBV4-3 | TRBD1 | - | CASSQGPTGGEQYF | TGCGCCAGCAGCCAAGGCCCGACAGGGGGCGAGCAGTACTTC
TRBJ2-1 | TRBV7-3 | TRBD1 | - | CASSTDRGPYNEQFF | TGTGCCAGCAGCACCGACAGGGGACCCTACAATGAGCAGTTCTTC
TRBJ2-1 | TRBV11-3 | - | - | CASSLEAAGVGNEQFF | TGTGCCAGCAGCTTAGAGGCAGCAGGGGTTGGCAATGAGCAGTTCTTC
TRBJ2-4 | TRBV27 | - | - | CASGGRGGGRIQYF | TGTGCCAGCGGAGGTCGGGGTGGGGGCCGCATTCAGTACTTC
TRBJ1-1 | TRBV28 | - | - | CASTPYPGGEAFF | TGTGCCAGCACCCCTTACCCGGGGGGTGAAGCTTTCTTT
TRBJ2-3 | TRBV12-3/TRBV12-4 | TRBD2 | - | CATGSGGDTQYF | TGTGCCACCGGGTCCGGGGGGGATACGCAGTATTTT
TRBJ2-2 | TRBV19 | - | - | CASSIRGTVIGELFF | TGTGCCAGTAGTATAAGGGGGACGGTGATCGGGGAGCTGTTTTTT
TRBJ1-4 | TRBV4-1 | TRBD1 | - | CASSRLPPGQANEKLFF | TGCGCCAGCAGCAGACTACCTCCGGGACAGGCTAATGAAAAACTGTTTTTT
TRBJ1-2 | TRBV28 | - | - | CASSLTGPGDGYTF | TGTGCCAGCAGTCTCACAGGGCCGGGGGATGGCTACACCTTC
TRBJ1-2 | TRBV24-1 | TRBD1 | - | CATSAPGGTGYYGYTF | TGTGCCACCAGTGCCCCCGGGGGGACAGGGTACTATGGCTACACCTTC
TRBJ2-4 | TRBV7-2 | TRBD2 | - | CASSLGLAGAPGYF | TGTGCCAGCAGCTTAGGACTAGCGGGGGCCCCTGGGTACTTC
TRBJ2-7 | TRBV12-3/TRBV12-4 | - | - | CASRITGSYEQYF | TGTGCCAGCAGAATAACGGGGTCCTACGAGCAGTACTTC
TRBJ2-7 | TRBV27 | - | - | CASSSDTAYEQYF | TGTGCCAGCAGTTCTGACACGGCCTACGAGCAGTACTTC
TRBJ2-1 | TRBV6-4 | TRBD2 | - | CASSDSGGGAVGNNEQFF | TGTGCCAGCAGTGACTCGGGCGGGGGGGCAGTTGGGAACAATGAGCAGTTCTTC
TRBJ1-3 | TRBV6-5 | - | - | CASTRTAGNTIYF | TGTGCCAGCACTAGGACGGCTGGAAACACCATATATTTT
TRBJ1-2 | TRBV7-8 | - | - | CASSLARGGPFGYTF | TGTGCCAGCAGCTTAGCGAGGGGGGGGCCTTTTGGCTACACCTTC
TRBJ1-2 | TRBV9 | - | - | CASSSVQEGYTF | TGTGCCAGCAGCTCAGTGCAGGAGGGCTACACCTTC
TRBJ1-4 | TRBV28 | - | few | CASRYRDSREKLFF | TGTGCCAGCAGATACAGGGATTCCCGTGAAAAACTGTTTTTT
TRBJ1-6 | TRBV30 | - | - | CAWSSQYSYNSPLHF | TGTGCCTGGAGTTCCCAGTACTCCTATAATTCACCCCTCCACTTT
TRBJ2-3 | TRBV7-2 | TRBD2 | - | CASSFRGSGDLTDTQYF | TGTGCCAGCAGCTTTCGAGGTAGCGGGGACCTCACAGATACGCAGTATTTT
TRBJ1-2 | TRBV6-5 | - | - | CASSPRGGEGYGYTF | TGTGCCAGCAGTCCCCGCGGCGGGGAAGGCTATGGCTACACCTTC
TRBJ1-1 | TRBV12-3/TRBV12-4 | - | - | CASSLGMNTEAFF | TGTGCCAGCAGTCTTGGAATGAACACTGAAGCTTTCTTT
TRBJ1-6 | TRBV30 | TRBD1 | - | CAWSGGGNSPLHF | TGTGCCTGGTCAGGGGGAGGCAATTCACCCCTCCACTTT
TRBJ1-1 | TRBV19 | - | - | CASSARGMTEAFF | TGTGCCAGTAGTGCCAGGGGAATGACTGAAGCTTTCTTT
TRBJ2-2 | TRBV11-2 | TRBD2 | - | CASSWGGTNTGELFF | TGTGCCAGCAGCTGGGGGGGTACTAACACCGGGGAGCTGTTTTTT
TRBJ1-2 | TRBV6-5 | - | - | CATLQAGKKDGYTF | TGTGCCACCCTTCAGGCAGGGAAGAAGGATGGCTACACCTTC
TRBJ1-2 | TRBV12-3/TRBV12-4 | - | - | CASSRTANYGYTF | TGTGCCAGCAGTCGTACAGCTAACTATGGCTACACCTTC
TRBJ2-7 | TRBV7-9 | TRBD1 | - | CASSLRGQGTYEQYF | TGTGCCAGCAGCTTACGTGGACAGGGGACCTACGAGCAGTACTTC
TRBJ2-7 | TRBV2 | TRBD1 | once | CASSEGQTLTYEQYF | TGTGCCAGCAGTGAGGGACAGACCCTTACCTACGAGCAGTACTTC
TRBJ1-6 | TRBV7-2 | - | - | CASSLNAGFNSPLHF | TGTGCCAGCAGCCTTAATGCCGGGTTCAATTCACCCCTCCACTTT
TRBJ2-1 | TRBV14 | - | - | CASSQDRGGLDEQFF | TGTGCCAGCAGCCAAGATCGAGGGGGTCTCGATGAGCAGTTCTTC
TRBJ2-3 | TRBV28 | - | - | CASSGPTPFQADTQYF | TGTGCCAGCAGTGGCCCCACACCGTTTCAGGCAGATACGCAGTATTTT
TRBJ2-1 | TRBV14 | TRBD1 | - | CASRGQGRGEQFF | TGTGCCAGCAGAGGACAGGGCCGGGGTGAGCAGTTCTTC